This T cell receptor (beta chain) was recovered during a study of CD8 T cells in ankylosing spondylitis. Scientists made TCR beta libraries using quantitative 5'-RACE with molecular barcodes. TCRdb itself ran the 5' RACE reads through MiXCR, one entry per CDR3 protein. The profile shows approximately 440,000 distinct CDR3 sequences, approximately 17% of them singletons. Trimming removed 5 bases at V and 1 base at J, with 23 bases between. The CDR3 loop spans 17 amino acids. Germline lookup yields CDR1 SQVTM and CDR2 ANQGSEA. The table lists this clonotype with a few counts. Its antigen is unknown. Study-wide results and caveats: Among TCR beta sequences, a motif of under ten highly homologous variants appeared characteristic of ankylosing spondylitis blood. Reportedly, significant enrichment of disease-linked clones occurred in matched ankylosing spondylitis synovial fluid. Disease-associated clones were CD8+ and fairly uncommon in peripheral blood. Before this, some motif variants had been reported in reactive arthritis synovial fluid and blood.

The chain combines TRBV29-1 with TRBJ1-1, with a tentative D call TRBD1 (6 bases). The TCR sequence derives from a male donor with ankylosing spondylitis. The specimen was blood, either unsorted or a sorted T cell fraction (not recorded which). CDR3 sequence reads: CSVRGEFVQGTNTEAFF. The CDR3 coding sequence is TGCAGCGTTCGCGGGGAATTTGTCCAGGGGACGAACACTGAAGCTTTCTTT.